Only a few counts were recorded for the clone carrying this T cell receptor (beta chain). Its matching antigen is unknown. Investigators took adjacent lung free of atypia at least 2 cm from the tumor margin. This CDR3 spans 14 amino acids. Trimming took off 5 bases at V and 2 bases at J, with 10 bases between the two ends. Germline CDR1 is SGHNT and CDR2 is YENEEA. Only in-frame clones appear in the TCRdb table, and some are missing; sequencing was by immunoSEQ multiplex PCR. The data hold several thousand clones, with over 12% observed a single time. These data are taken from a study of T cells in localized non-small cell lung cancer. Whole-study findings and limits: Higher adjacent-lung clonality was associated with shorter survival. One tumor region alone was sequenced, and heterogeneity therefore remains possible.

This TCR came from a male donor aged 60 or older with stage II squamous cell lung carcinoma. The input for sequencing was normal lung tissue next to the tumor, taken before any cancer treatment. V gene TRBV11-3 combines with J gene TRBJ2-1; D is uncertain. The CDR3 DNA reads as TGTGCCAGCAGCGACCGCGCGGCCTACAATGAGCAGTTCTTC. Protein product: CASSDRAAYNEQFF. Based on the CDR3 plus reference TRBV11-3 and TRBJ2-1, the full variable domain is EAGVVQSPRYKIIEKKQPVAFWCNPISGHNTLYWYLQNLGQGPELLIRYENEEAVDDSQLPKDRFSAERLKGVDSTLKIQPAELGDSAVYLCASSDRAAYNEQFFGPGTRLTVL.